This TCR beta chain was captured in a study of Tregs in tolerant kidney transplant recipients. Study-wide points: Expanding Tregs on activated donor B cells appeared to best identify donor-specific TCRbeta clones. Biological reproducibility was not directly addressed in this study.

The ends lost 4 bases at V and 5 bases at J; junction bases unmatched: 11. This CDR3 is 17 amino acids long. Germline V gene data show CDR1 as SGHNT and CDR2 as YYREEE (reference sequence). Details on this clone: Its specificity is not known.

The protocol was immunoSEQ multiplex PCR, while the TCRdb copy is restricted to in-frame clones and leaves out a portion. The sample lists some 15,000 clones, roughly 77% occurring once. CD4+CD25+CD127- Tregs, CD4+CD25- non-Tregs, CD4 and CD8 cells were sorted. Thawed PBMCs were rested overnight at 37°C with 200 to 250 IU/ml IL-2 before regulatory T cell sorting. The receptor was isolated from a human donor who received a combined kidney and bone marrow transplant. This sample comprised Tregs from blood, obtained before the transplant. The V and J genes are TRBV5-4 and TRBJ2-5; TRBD2 agrees at 13 bases. The CDR3 loop reads CASSGLQGLAGHETQYF. CDR3 DNA: TGTGCCAGCAGCGGTTTGCAGGGACTAGCGGGGCATGAGACCCAGTACTTC.